This paragraph reports one T cell receptor (beta chain). This clone was detected only once. Its antigen has not been determined. No base quality values were provided; no much bigger clone lies one nucleotide off. Repertoires were sampled multiple times during chemoradiotherapy, which allowed clonal expansion in the tumor microenvironment to be followed. CDR1 KGHSH and CDR2 LQKENI were looked up in the germline V gene. The CDR3 measures 16 amino acids from cysteine to phenylalanine. Here the CDR3 DNA is all that survives: 48 bases in frame from base 1. V is trimmed back by 2 bases and J by 4 bases, and the junction contains 6 bases that no gene match accounts for. This record belongs to a study of chemoradiotherapy in HPV16-positive cancers (dated by TCRdb to between 2020 and 2023). Regarding the complete study: Using functional T-cell assays on cells from two HPV16-positive patients, the researchers defined candidate HPV-specific T-cell clones and common TCR motifs. TCR repertoires from more than 70 patients with HPV-related cancers were then used to track the candidate HPV-specific TCRs and motifs. The study asked whether T-cell immunity against the HPV oncoproteins E6 and E7 changes during chemoradiotherapy and whether it affects survival. The research as a whole found: Among HPV16-positive patients, expansion of HPV-responsive T cells during chemoradiotherapy was associated with better recurrence-free survival. The survival association was reported for HPV16-positive patients, and the functional definition of HPV-specific T cells was derived from only two HPV16-positive patients. Expansion of candidate HPV-specific clones and E7-related TCR motifs was observed in the tumor microenvironment during treatment, whereas no such expansion was observed for non-HPV-specific T cells.

Library method: the immunoSEQ multiplex PCR assay. TCRdb carries this immuneACCESS record with in-frame sequences only. Its versions omit some clonotypes, under half of them owing to an unresolved V gene in the studies checked, with the rest unexplained. The sample data list about 5,900 clones, and roughly two thirds of these were observed just once. Over 9.5% of the sample goes to the ten largest clones. The TCR was taken from a human donor with HPV-associated anogenital cancer. Sample collection occurred from a patient who underwent chemoradiotherapy. The chain is made from TRBV18 and TRBJ2-2; 8 of the junction bases match TRBD1. For the CDR3, the sequence is CASSPTGTGVTGELFF. In nucleotides, the sequence is TGTGCCAGCTCACCAACCGGGACAGGCGTCACCGGGGAGCTGTTTTTT.